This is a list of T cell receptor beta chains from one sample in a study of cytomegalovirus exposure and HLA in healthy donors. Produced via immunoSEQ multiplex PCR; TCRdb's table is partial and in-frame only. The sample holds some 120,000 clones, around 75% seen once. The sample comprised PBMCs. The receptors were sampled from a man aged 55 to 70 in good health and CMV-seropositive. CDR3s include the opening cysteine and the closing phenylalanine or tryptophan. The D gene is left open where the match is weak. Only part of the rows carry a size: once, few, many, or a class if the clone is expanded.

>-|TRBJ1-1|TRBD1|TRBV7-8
TGTGCCAGCAGCCTTCGACAGGGTCAAAGTGAAGCTTTCTTT
CASSLRQGQSEAFF
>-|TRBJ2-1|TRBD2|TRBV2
TGTGCCAGCAACCAGGCGGGGGGGCCCTCCGTTGAGCAGTTCTTC
CASNQAGGPSVEQFF
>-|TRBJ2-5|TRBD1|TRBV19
TGTGCCAGTAGTATGGGGACAGGGTTAGAGACCCAGTACTTC
CASSMGTGLETQYF
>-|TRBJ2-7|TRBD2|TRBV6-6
TGTGCCAGCAGTCCCAAGGAGGGGAGGGGAGCCTACGAGCAGTACTTC
CASSPKEGRGAYEQYF
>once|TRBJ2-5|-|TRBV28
TGTGCCAGCAGTGGTTACCTTGTGGAGGGCGCCCAGTACTTC
CASSGYLVEGAQYF
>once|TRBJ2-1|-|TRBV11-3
TGTGCCAGCAGCTTAGGTTCTAGCGTCGATGAGCAGTTCTTC
CASSLGSSVDEQFF
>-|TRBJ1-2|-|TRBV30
TGTGCCTGGAGTGTACTGAGGCGATCAGGGGACTATGGCTACACCTTC
CAWSVLRRSGDYGYTF
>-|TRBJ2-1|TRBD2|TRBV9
TGTGCCAGCAGCGTACTAGCGGGGCTTGCCAATGAGCAGTTCTTC
CASSVLAGLANEQFF
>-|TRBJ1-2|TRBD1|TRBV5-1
TGCGCCAGCAGCTCGGGACAGGGGGCTGATGGCTACACCTTC
CASSSGQGADGYTF
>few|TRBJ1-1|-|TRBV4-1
TGCGCCAGCAGCCTATCTCTGAACACTGAAGCTTTCTTT
CASSLSLNTEAFF
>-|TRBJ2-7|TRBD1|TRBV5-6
TGTGCCAGCAGCTTCGGGACAGGGGACGGCGAGCAGTACTTC
CASSFGTGDGEQYF
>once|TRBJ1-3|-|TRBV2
TGTGCCAGCAGTATCGGACAGTTGGGGGGAAACACCATATATTTT
CASSIGQLGGNTIYF
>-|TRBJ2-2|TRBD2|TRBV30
TGTGCCTGGAGTGTAGATGGACTAGCGGGGGGGAAGCGAGGGGAGCTGTTTTTT
CAWSVDGLAGGKRGELFF
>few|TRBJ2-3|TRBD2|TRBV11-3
TGTGCCAGCAGCTCCGGACTAGCGGCAGATACGCAGTATTTT
CASSSGLAADTQYF
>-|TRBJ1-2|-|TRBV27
TGTGCCAGCAAAACAGGGTATATTGGGTATGGCTACCCCTTC
CASKTGYIGYGYPF
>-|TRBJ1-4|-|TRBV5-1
TGCGCCAGCAGCTTGGCCGGAGGGCCTAATGAAAAACTGTTTTTT
CASSLAGGPNEKLFF
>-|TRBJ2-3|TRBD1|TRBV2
TGTGCCAGCAATTCATTCAGGGGGCAAGATACGCAGTATTTT
CASNSFRGQDTQYF
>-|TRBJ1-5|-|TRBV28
TGTGCCAGCAGTTTATGGTTTGCAGGGCGCAATCAGCCCCAGCATTTT
CASSLWFAGRNQPQHF
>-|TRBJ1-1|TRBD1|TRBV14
TGTGCCAGCAGCCAAGATCTAGGACAGGGGCCTGAAGCTTTCTTT
CASSQDLGQGPEAFF
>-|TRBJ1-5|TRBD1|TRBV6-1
TGTGCCGGGGACAGGGGGCAAGGTAATCAGCCCCAGCATTTT
CAGDRGQGNQPQHF
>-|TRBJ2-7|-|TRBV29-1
TGCAGCGTTGAAAAAGAGGAATACACTGGGGGGTACGAGCAGTACTTC
CSVEKEEYTGGYEQYF
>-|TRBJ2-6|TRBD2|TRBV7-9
TGTGCCAGCAGCGCCCCACTAGCGGGGCACTCTGGGGCCAACGTCCTGACTTTC
CASSAPLAGHSGANVLTF
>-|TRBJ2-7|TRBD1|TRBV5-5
TGTGCCAGCAGCAAGGACAGGTCCTACGAGCAGTACTTC
CASSKDRSYEQYF
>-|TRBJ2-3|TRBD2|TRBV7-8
TGTGCCAGCAGCTTAGGACTAGCGGCGAGCACAGATACGCAGTATTTT
CASSLGLAASTDTQYF
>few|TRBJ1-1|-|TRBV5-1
TGCGCCAGCAGCTCAGGGGTTATGAACACTGAAGCTTTCTTT
CASSSGVMNTEAFF
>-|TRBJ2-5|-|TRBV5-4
TGTGCCAGCAGTCTGGGGGAGGAGAGGGAGACCCAGTACTTC
CASSLGEERETQYF